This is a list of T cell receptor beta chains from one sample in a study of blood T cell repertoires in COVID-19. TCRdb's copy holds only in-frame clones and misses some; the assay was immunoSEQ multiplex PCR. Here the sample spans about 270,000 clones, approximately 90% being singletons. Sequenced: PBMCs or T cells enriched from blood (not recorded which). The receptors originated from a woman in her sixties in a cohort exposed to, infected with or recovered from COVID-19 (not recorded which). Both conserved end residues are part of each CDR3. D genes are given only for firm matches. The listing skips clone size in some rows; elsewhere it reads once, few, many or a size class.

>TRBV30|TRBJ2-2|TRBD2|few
TGTGCCTGGAGACGACTAGCGGGAGCGGCCGGGGAGCTGTTTTTT
CAWRRLAGAAGELFF
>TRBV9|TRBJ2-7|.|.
TGTGCCAGCAGCGAGGGGGGGACTGGCGAGCAGTACTTC
CASSEGGTGEQYF
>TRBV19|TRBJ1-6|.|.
TGTGCCAGCTGGGACTTCAGGGATAATTCACCCCTCCACTTT
CASWDFRDNSPLHF
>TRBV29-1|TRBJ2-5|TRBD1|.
TGCAGCGTTGAGCCCGGGACAGAAGTCGCAGAGACCCAGTACTTC
CSVEPGTEVAETQYF
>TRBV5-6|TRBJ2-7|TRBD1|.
TGTGCCAGCAGCTTGGATCCGGACAGGGCCTACGAGCAGTACTTC
CASSLDPDRAYEQYF
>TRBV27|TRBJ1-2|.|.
TGTGCCAGCAGTTTATCCCCGGTAGGGGGGGTCCCGAGCTACACCTTC
CASSLSPVGGVPSYTF
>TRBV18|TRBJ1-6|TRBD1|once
TGTGCCAGCTCCTCGGACAGGGGGAATAATTCACCCCTCCACTTT
CASSSDRGNNSPLHF
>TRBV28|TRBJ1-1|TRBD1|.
TGTGCCAGCAGTCCCTGGGACAGGGACAACACTGAAGCTTTCTTT
CASSPWDRDNTEAFF
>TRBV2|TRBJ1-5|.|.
TGTGCCAGCAGTGAGGGCAGGGAAGGTCAGCCCCAGCATTTT
CASSEGREGQPQHF
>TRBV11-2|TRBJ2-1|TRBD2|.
TGTGCCAGCAGCTTATTGACTAGCGGGCGGGATGAGCAGTTCTTC
CASSLLTSGRDEQFF
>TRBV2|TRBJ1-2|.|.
TGTGCCAGCAGTGAACAGGGCCATGGCTACACCTTC
CASSEQGHGYTF
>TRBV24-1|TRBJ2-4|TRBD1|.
TGTGCCACCAGTGATTCCACAGGGGGCTCCTTAGCCAAAAACATTCAGTACTTC
CATSDSTGGSLAKNIQYF
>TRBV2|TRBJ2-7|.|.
TGTGCCAGCAGTGAGGAGTTAGGGGTATTGGAGCAGTACTTC
CASSEELGVLEQYF
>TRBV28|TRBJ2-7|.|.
TGTGCCAGCAGATCGTATAGGGACAAGACCTACGAGCAGTACTTC
CASRSYRDKTYEQYF
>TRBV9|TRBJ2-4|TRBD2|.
TGTGCCAGCAGTCCCGTCGGGAGGGCAAGCCCAAAAAACATTCAGTACTTC
CASSPVGRASPKNIQYF
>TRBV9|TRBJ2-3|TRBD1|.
TGTGCCAGCAGCGTAAGGGGACAGACCACAGATACGCAGTATTTT
CASSVRGQTTDTQYF
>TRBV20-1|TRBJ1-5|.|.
TGCAGTGCTAGTAGGGTCACGTACGGGGTGGTTCAGCCCCAGCATTTT
CSASRVTYGVVQPQHF
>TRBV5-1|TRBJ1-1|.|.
TGCGCCAGCAGCTTGTACGGGGAGGCTGAAGCTTTCTTT
CASSLYGEAEAFF
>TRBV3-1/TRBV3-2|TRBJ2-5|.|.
TGTGCCAGCAGCCCCCTACCGGGGGAAAAGGGGACCCAGTACTTC
CASSPLPGEKGTQYF
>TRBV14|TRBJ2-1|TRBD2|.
TGTGCCAGCAGCCAATCTAGCGGGGTCCCCTACAATGAGCAGTTCTTC
CASSQSSGVPYNEQFF
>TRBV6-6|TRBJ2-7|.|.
TGTGCCAGCAGTCACCGGGACTCGAGCTCCTACGAGCAGTACTTC
CASSHRDSSSYEQYF
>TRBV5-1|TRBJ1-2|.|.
TGCGCCAGCAGCTTGGCACAGGGCAACGGCTACACCTTC
CASSLAQGNGYTF
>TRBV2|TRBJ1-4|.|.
TGTGCCAGCAGAGCCTGGGGCGTAGCAACTAATGAAAAACTGTTTTTT
CASRAWGVATNEKLFF
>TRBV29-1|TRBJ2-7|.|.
TGCAGCGTTGTCCGGAAGGGGCCTAACTACGAGCAGTACTTC
CSVVRKGPNYEQYF
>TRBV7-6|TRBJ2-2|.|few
TGTGCCAGCAGTCAGGGTTACGGCGGGGAGCTGTTTTTT
CASSQGYGGELFF
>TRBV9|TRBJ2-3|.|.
TGTGCCAGCAGCGTAGGCGATAGCGGAGGCACAGATACGCAGTATTTT
CASSVGDSGGTDTQYF
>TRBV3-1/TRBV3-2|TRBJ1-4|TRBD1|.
TGTGCCAGCAGGGACAGGGCTAATGAAAAACTGTTTTTT
CASRDRANEKLFF
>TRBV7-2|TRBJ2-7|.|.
TGTGCCAGCAGCTTAGAGTTTAGGGGAACCGGGACTTACTCCTACGAGCAGTACTTC
CASSLEFRGTGTYSYEQYF
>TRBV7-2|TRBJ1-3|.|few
TGTGCCAGCAGCTTAAGAGGTGGTAGCTCTGGAAACACCATATATTTT
CASSLRGGSSGNTIYF
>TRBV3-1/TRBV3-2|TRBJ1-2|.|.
TGTGCCAGCAGCAGCAGGGGTACGGACTATGGCTACACCTTC
CASSSRGTDYGYTF
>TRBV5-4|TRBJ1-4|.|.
TGTGCCAGCAGTGTGAGGTCCGGGGTGGGGAATGAAAAACTGTTTTTT
CASSVRSGVGNEKLFF
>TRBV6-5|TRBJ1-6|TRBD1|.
TGTGCCAGCAGAAAAAAGCCAGGGGGCTGGTCACCCCTCCACTTT
CASRKKPGGWSPLHF
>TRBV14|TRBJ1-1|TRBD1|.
TGTGCCAGCAGCCAGTTGACAGGGGTGAACACTGAAGCTTTCTTT
CASSQLTGVNTEAFF
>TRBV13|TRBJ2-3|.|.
TGTGCCAGCAGCTCTGAGGGCAAATCTTTTGGACTAACACATTATACGCAGTATTTT
CASSSEGKSFGLTHYTQYF
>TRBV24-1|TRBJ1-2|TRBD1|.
TGTGCCACCAGTGACCCGATCCGGGACAGGAGCTATGGCTACACCTTC
CATSDPIRDRSYGYTF
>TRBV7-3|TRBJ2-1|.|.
TGTGCCAGCAGCCCACGCCCGGGACTTTACAATGAGCAGTTCTTC
CASSPRPGLYNEQFF
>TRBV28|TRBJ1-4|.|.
TGTGCCAGCAGTGCCCGGATCTCGAGGGATGAAAAACTGTTTTTT
CASSARISRDEKLFF
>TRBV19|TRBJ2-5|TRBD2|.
TGTGCCAGTAGTAAATCGGGACTAGCGGGAGATGGCGGAGAGACCCAGTACTTC
CASSKSGLAGDGGETQYF
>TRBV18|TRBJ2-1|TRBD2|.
TGTGCCAGCTCAGGGTCCCTAGCGGGAGTGAATTACAATGAGCAGTTCTTC
CASSGSLAGVNYNEQFF
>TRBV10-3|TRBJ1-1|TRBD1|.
TGTGCCACCCGAGGGGGCGCGTCGAACACTGAAGCTTTCTTT
CATRGGASNTEAFF
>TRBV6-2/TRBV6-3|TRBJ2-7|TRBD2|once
TGTGCCAGCAGCCGACTAGCGGGGGCCTACGAGCAGTACTTC
CASSRLAGAYEQYF
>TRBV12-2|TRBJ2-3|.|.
TGTGCAAGTCGCATACCGACTAGCGCTCCTAGCACAGATACGCAGTATTTT
CASRIPTSAPSTDTQYF
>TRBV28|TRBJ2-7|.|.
TGTGCCAGCAGTGACCCTAACAGGGACGACGAGCAGTACTTC
CASSDPNRDDEQYF
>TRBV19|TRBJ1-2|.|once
TGTGCCAGTGGTCTTGGGCACCTGGGCTACACCTTC
CASGLGHLGYTF
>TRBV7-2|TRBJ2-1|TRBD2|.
TGTGCCAGCAGCCCTTCTAGCGGGGACTACAATGAGCAGTTCTTC
CASSPSSGDYNEQFF
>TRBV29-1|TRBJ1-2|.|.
TGCAGCGTTGAGCCGGGAACCTATGGCTACACCTTC
CSVEPGTYGYTF
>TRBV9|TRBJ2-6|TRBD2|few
TGTGCCAGCAGCGTAGATGGGGGGGTCCTATCTGGGGCCAACGTCCTGACTTTC
CASSVDGGVLSGANVLTF
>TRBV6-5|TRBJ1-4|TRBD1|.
TGTGCCAGCACATGGTCCCGGGACAGGGGGGAAAAACTGTTTTTT
CASTWSRDRGEKLFF
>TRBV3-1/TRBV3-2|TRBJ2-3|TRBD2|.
TGTGCCAGCAGCCAAGCTCCAGGGAGGGCAGATACGCAGTATTTT
CASSQAPGRADTQYF
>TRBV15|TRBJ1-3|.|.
TGTGCCACCAGCACTTCACAGGCTCCTCGCTCTGGAAACACCATATATTTT
CATSTSQAPRSGNTIYF
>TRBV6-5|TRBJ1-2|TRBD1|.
TGTGCCAGCAGTTACGACAACAGGGGTCAGAATGGCTACACCTTC
CASSYDNRGQNGYTF
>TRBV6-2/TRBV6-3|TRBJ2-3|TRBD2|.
TGTGCCAGCAGTTACCCCTCGGGGGGACCCCCCATCACAGATACGCAGTATTTT
CASSYPSGGPPITDTQYF
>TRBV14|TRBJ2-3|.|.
TGTGCCAGCAGCCCAGTGACAGAGAACACAGATACGCAGTATTTT
CASSPVTENTDTQYF
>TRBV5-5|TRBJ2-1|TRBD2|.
TGTGCCAGCAGCTTGAAGGACCTAGCGGTGAATGAGCAGTTCTTC
CASSLKDLAVNEQFF
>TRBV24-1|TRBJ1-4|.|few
TGTGCCACCAGTGATCGGACGGGAGGGTTTGAAAAACTGTTTTTT
CATSDRTGGFEKLFF